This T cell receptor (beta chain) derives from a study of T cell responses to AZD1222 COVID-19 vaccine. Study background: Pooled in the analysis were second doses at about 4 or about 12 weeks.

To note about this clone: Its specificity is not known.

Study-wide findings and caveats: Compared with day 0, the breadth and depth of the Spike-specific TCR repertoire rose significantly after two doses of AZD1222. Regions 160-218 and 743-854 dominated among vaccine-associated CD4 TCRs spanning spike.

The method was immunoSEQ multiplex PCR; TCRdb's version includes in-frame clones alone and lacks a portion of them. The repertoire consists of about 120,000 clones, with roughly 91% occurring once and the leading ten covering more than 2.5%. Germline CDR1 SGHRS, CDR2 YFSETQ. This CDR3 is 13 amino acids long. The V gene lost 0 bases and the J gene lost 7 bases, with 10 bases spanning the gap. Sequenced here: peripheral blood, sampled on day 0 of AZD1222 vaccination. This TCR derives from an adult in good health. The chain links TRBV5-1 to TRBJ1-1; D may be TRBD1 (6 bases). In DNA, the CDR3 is TGCGCCAGCAGCTTGGACAGGGCCCGTGAAGCTTTCTTT. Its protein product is CASSLDRAREAFF.